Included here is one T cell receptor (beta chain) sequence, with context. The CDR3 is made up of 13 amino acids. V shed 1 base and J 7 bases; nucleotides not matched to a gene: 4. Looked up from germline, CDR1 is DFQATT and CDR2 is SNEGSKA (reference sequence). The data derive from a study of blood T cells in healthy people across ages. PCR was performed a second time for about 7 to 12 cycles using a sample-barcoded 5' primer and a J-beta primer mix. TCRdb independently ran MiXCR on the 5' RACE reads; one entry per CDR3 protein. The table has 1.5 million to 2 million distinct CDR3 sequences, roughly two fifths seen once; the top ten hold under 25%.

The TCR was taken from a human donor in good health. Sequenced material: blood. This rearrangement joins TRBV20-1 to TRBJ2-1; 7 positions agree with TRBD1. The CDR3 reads CSARGDSLNEQFF. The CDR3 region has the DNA TGCAGTGCTAGAGGGGACAGCCTAAATGAGCAGTTCTTC.